Shown below are 22 T cell receptor beta chains from a single sample sequenced in a study of CD8 T cells in ankylosing spondylitis. TCRdb independently ran MiXCR on the 5' RACE reads; one entry per CDR3 protein. The sample comprises about 400,000 distinct CDR3 sequences, 20% to 25% of which are singletons, and about 17% rests with the top ten. Findings and limits, study-wide: Seemingly distinctive of ankylosing spondylitis blood was a TCR beta motif formed by eight highly homologous variants.

Which antigens these TCRs recognize remains unknown. Sequences were obtained from blood, either unsorted or a sorted T cell fraction (not recorded which). These receptors all come from a male donor with ankylosing spondylitis.

The gene calls are TRBV6-2 or TRBV6-3 and TRBJ2-7; TRBD2 matches at 13 bases. V shed 7 bases, J shed 0 bases, and the junction held 6 bases outside the gene matches. The CDR3 consists of 16 residues. The germline gives CDR1 MNHEY, CDR2 SVGEGT. This CDR3 reads CASTEGTSGNSYEQYF. DNA of the CDR3: TGTGCCAGCACCGAGGGGACTAGCGGGAACTCCTACGAGCAGTACTTC.

CDR3 residues: CASSLMLAEHSYNEQFF. The CDR3 DNA reads as TGCGCCAGCAGCTTGATGCTAGCGGAACACTCCTACAATGAGCAGTTCTTC. The chain joins TRBV5-1 to TRBJ2-1; TRBD2 agrees at 7 bases. This CDR3 region has 17 residues. Germline CDR1 and CDR2: SGHRS and YFSETQ. With 1 base clipped from V and 0 bases from J, the junction kept 7 bases outside the gene matches.

The rearrangement links TRBV11-2 to TRBJ2-2; D may be TRBD2 (5 bases). The CDR3 has 16 amino acids. Trimming left V 2 bases short and J 0 bases short, with 10 bases between. CDR1 is SGHAT, CDR2 FQNNGV, per germline. The CDR3, as DNA: TGTGCCAGCAGCTTAAGTGCCGGGACGAACACCGGGGAGCTGTTTTTT. Its protein product is CASSLSAGTNTGELFF. Full variable domain (missing parts from reference TRBV11-2 and TRBJ2-2): EAGVAQSPRYKIIEKRQSVAFWCNPISGHATLYWYQQILGQGPKLLIQFQNNGVVDDSQLPKDRFSAERLKGVDSTLKIQPAKLEDSAVYLCASSLSAGTNTGELFFGEGSRLTVL.

This rearrangement joins TRBV18 to TRBJ2-1; 7 positions agree with TRBD1. CDR3 length equals 15 residues. Germline V lookup: CDR1 KGHSH, CDR2 LQKENI. J gave up 2 bases and V 4 bases, and 5 bases lay outside the gene matches. The CDR3: CASSQTGTAYNEQFF. The CDR3 DNA follows: TGTGCCAGCTCACAAACCGGGACAGCCTACAATGAGCAGTTCTTC.

This clonotype was picked up a small number of times. The genes are TRBV20-1 and TRBJ1-2, with 11 bases identical to TRBD1. Germline assignment: CDR1 DFQATT and CDR2 SNEGSKA (reference sequence). CDR3 length: 14 residues. The junction had 8 bases not matched to a gene; V was cut back by 6 bases and J by 5 bases. CDR3 in amino acids: CSAPPRDRGYGYTF. CDR3 bases: TGCAGTGCACCTCCCCGGGACAGGGGGTATGGCTACACCTTC.

The chain carries TRBV20-1 and TRBJ1-5; perhaps TRBD1 as D (5 bases). CDR1 is DFQATT and CDR2 is SNEGSKA in the germline V gene (reference sequence). The V end lost 7 bases, the J end lost 2 bases, and 24 bases lay between the germline ends. This CDR3 has 17 residues. The CDR3 region has the DNA TGCAGTGGGCTCAAAACAGGCTCCGGATGGGGCAATCAGCCCCAGCATTTT. This gives the protein CSGLKTGSGWGNQPQHF.

This clonotype has ten or more counts. This CDR3 is CASSFRRRYNEQFF. The CDR3 DNA is TGCGCCAGCAGCTTTCGTCGGAGGTACAATGAGCAGTTCTTC. V is TRBV5-1 and J is TRBJ2-1; weak D call: TRBD2 (5 bases). Per the germline V gene, CDR1 is SGHRS and CDR2 is YFSETQ. The ends were cut back, 2 bases at V and 4 bases at J, with 10 bases in the middle. CDR3 length equals 14 residues.

In DNA, the CDR3 is TGTGCCAGCTCACTCGGAGTAGCGGGAACGGCCACTGTCGAGCAGTACTTC. Its protein is CASSLGVAGTATVEQYF. The chain is built from TRBV18 and TRBJ2-7; 8 bases match TRBD2. The CDR3 contains 17 residues. V dropped 4 bases and J dropped 6; count of bases not matched to a gene: 17. The germline gives CDR1 KGHSH, CDR2 LQKENI.

V gene TRBV2 combines with J gene TRBJ1-3; TRBD1 is a possible D gene (6 bases). CDR3 length: 13 residues. The germline gives CDR1 SNHLY, CDR2 FYNNEI. Deletions cut 5 bases from V and 4 bases from J, with 9 bases between. CDR3 region: CASSWTVGNTIYF. CDR3 in DNA: TGTGCCAGCAGTTGGACAGTCGGAAACACCATATATTTT.

This chain links TRBV12-3 or TRBV12-4 with TRBJ1-2, with D perhaps TRBD1 (5 bases). Trimming pared 6 bases from V and 8 bases from J, leaving 13 bases between. The CDR3 has 12 amino acids. DNA of the CDR3: TGTGCCAGCAGGGGTTGGGGGGAAGGCTACACCTTC. Translation gives CASRGWGEGYTF.

The V call is TRBV3-1, the J call TRBJ1-4; TRBD1 agrees at 10 bases. J gave up 0 bases and V 3 bases, and 1 base lay outside the gene matches. This CDR3 spans 16 amino acids. Germline assignment: CDR1 LGHDT and CDR2 YNNKEL (reference sequence). CDR3 loop: CASSQTGGATNEKLFF. CDR3 sequence (DNA): TGTGCCAGCAGCCAGACAGGGGGCGCAACTAATGAAAAACTGTTTTTT.

This clonotype was seen only a few times. The chain has TRBV3-1 and TRBJ2-1, with 7 bases matching TRBD1. Germline assignment: CDR1 LGHDT and CDR2 YNNKEL (reference sequence). The CDR3 spans 15 residues. J was trimmed by 6 bases and V by 4 bases; bases with no gene match: 9. The CDR3 region has the DNA TGTGCCAGCAGCCGAGACAGGGTTTCTGGCAATGAGCAGTTCTTC. Translating it yields CASSRDRVSGNEQFF.

This clonotype was recorded at least ten times. V gene TRBV30 combines with J gene TRBJ2-1; 9 positions agree with TRBD2. Trimming took 0 bases from V and 5 from J; bases not matched to a gene: 5. The germline V gene has CDR1 GTSNPN and CDR2 SVGIG (reference sequence). The CDR3 has 15 residues. This CDR3 reads CAWSVREGPHNEQFF. CDR3 DNA sequence: TGTGCCTGGAGTGTGCGGGAGGGCCCTCACAATGAGCAGTTCTTC.

The gene calls are TRBV6-4 and TRBJ2-7, with 7 bases aligning to TRBD2. CDR3 length: 14 residues. V shed 10 bases and J 1 base; nucleotides not matched to a gene: 10. Germline CDR1 and CDR2: MRHNA and SNTAGT. As DNA, the CDR3 is TGTGCCACTTCTCAGCAAGCGGGATCCTACGAGCAGTACTTC. It yields the protein CATSQQAGSYEQYF.

CDR3 coding DNA: TGTGCCAGCAGTGAGGCCAGGCCAAACAATGAGCAGTTCTTC. It is translated as CASSEARPNNEQFF. The J gene is TRBJ2-1, the V gene TRBV2; D is undetermined. Trimming cost V 3 bases and J 5 bases, with 11 bases left between them. Germline V lookup: CDR1 SNHLY, CDR2 FYNNEI. The CDR3 spans 14 residues.

This clonotype was observed a few times. The genes are TRBV5-1 and TRBJ2-5; D gene unclear. This CDR3 comprises 14 residues. V lost 2 bases and J lost 0, with 8 bases in between. Germline-derived CDR1 and CDR2 are SGHRS and YFSETQ. In DNA, the CDR3 is TGCGCCAGCAGCTTTCCCCAGGACCAAGAGACCCAGTACTTC. Translation gives CASSFPQDQETQYF.

This clonotype was detected only a few times. This chain uses TRBV7-2 with TRBJ2-7, with TRBD2 matching over 11 bases. This CDR3 is built from 14 residues. V was pared by 4 bases and J by 6 bases, with 5 bases of the junction left unmatched. The germline V gene encodes CDR1 SGHTA and CDR2 FQGNSA. CDR3 nucleotides: TGTGCCAGCAGCTCACGGACTAGCGGGTCCGAGCAGTACTTC. Protein: CASSSRTSGSEQYF.

CDR3 protein: CSALAGSTEAFF. The DNA for the CDR3 is TGCAGTGCCCTTGCAGGGAGCACTGAAGCTTTCTTT. This sequence joins TRBV20-1 and TRBJ1-1, with D tentatively TRBD1 (5 bases). This CDR3 contains 12 residues. Deletions cut 6 bases from V and 4 bases from J, with 12 bases between. Germline CDR1 reads DFQATT; CDR2 reads SNEGSKA (reference sequence).

This clonotype was seen a few times. The chain recombines TRBV5-1 with TRBJ2-7, with 7 bases fitting TRBD1. The CDR3 spans 15 residues. Germline CDR1 reads SGHRS; CDR2 reads YFSETQ. With 4 bases clipped from V and 6 bases from J, the junction kept 13 bases outside the gene matches. The CDR3 DNA reads TGCGCCAGCAGCAGGACAGGTACCGGCCTCAGCGAGCAGTACTTC. Protein sequence: CASSRTGTGLSEQYF.

The chain employs TRBV7-9 and TRBJ2-5; the D gene could be TRBD1 or TRBD2 (5 bases each). CDR1 and CDR2 from the germline V gene are SEHNR and FQNEAQ (reference sequence). The germline V and J ends were trimmed by 1 base and 5 bases, with 11 bases remaining between them. The CDR3 spans 14 residues. Here the CDR3 reads CASSLGGPGETQYF. CDR3 DNA: TGTGCCAGCAGCTTAGGGGGACCCGGTGAGACCCAGTACTTC.

This clonotype came up a few times. This rearrangement joins TRBV10-3 to TRBJ2-2, with TRBD1 matching over 7 bases. The CDR3 loop spans 14 amino acids. The germline CDR1 and CDR2 sequences are ENHRY and SYGVKD. V was pared by 10 bases and J by 6 bases, with 11 bases of the junction left unmatched. The CDR3, as DNA: TGTGCCACCCGACAGGGTCTTAAATCCGGGGAGCTGTTTTTT. Protein product: CATRQGLKSGELFF.

This clonotype was found a few times. The chain is built from TRBV28 and TRBJ1-5; D is possibly TRBD1 (6 bases). Looked up from germline, CDR1 is MDHEN and CDR2 is SYDVKM. CDR3 length: 14 amino acids. With 6 bases removed from V and 6 bases from J, the gap between germline ends came to 15 bases. The CDR3: CASSTRGDSQPQHF. The CDR3 coding sequence is TGTGCCAGCAGCACTAGGGGGGATTCTCAGCCCCAGCATTTT.